The sequence of this TCR beta chain was determined in a study of blood T cell repertoires in COVID-19. The V gene lost 0 bases and the J gene lost 4 bases, with 12 bases spanning the gap. The CDR3 runs 15 residues. Per the germline V gene, CDR1 is LGHNA and CDR2 is YSLEER. In the original processing: Amplification of reference gene primers was used by the study to estimate nucleated cell counts. Assay used: immunoSEQ multiplex PCR; TCRdb lists only in-frame clones, some missing. The V and J calls and clone size were taken over from that table, and D and trimming were inferred from the DNA. Of approximately 140,000 clones in the sample, 80% to 90% were seen once.

The sequencing sample was made of peripheral blood. The receptor's source is a woman aged 60-75 years with COVID-19, enrolled during active disease. The chain combines TRBV4-3 with TRBJ1-1; tentative D call: TRBD1 (5 bases). The CDR3, as DNA: TGCGCCAGCAGCCAAGAAATGCAGGGTGGCACTGAAGCTTTCTTT. It is translated as CASSQEMQGGTEAFF.